The 21 T cell receptor beta chains given below trace back to one sample, sequenced in a study of cytomegalovirus exposure and HLA in healthy donors. Method: immunoSEQ multiplex PCR; TCRdb's copy keeps in-frame clones and lacks some. The sample lists tens of thousands of clones; 90% to 95% were seen once. The sequenced sample consisted of PBMCs. Receptors were obtained from a man aged 18 to 29 in good health and CMV-seronegative.

This clone has only one observation. The J gene is TRBJ2-3, the V gene TRBV2; 8 nucleotides match TRBD2. The J segment lost 3 bases and the V segment lost 5 bases, leaving 10 bases of the junction unmatched. This CDR3 is 16 amino acids long. Germline CDR1 is SNHLY and CDR2 is FYNNEI. The CDR3 sequence is CASSNRGSGMTDTQYF. CDR3 in DNA: TGTGCCAGCAGTAATCGCGGTAGCGGGATGACAGATACGCAGTATTTT. Combining the CDR3 with reference TRBV2 and TRBJ2-3 gives the whole variable domain EPEVTQTPSHQVTQMGQEVILRCVPISNHLYFYWYRQILGQKVEFLVSFYNNEISEKSEIFDDQFSVERPDGSNFTLKIRSTKLEDSAMYFCASSNRGSGMTDTQYFGPGTRLTVL.

The V call is TRBV10-3, the J call TRBJ1-1; D gene unclear. CDR1 is ENHRY and CDR2 is SYGVKD in the germline V gene. This CDR3 comprises 11 residues. V lost 3 bases and J 8 bases, leaving 7 bases between the germline ends. Written as DNA, the CDR3 is TGTGCCATCAGTGAAGCCGCCGAAGCTTTCTTT. Its translation: CAISEAAEAFF.

The chain joins TRBV2 to TRBJ2-1, with 8 bases matching TRBD2. Trimming cost V 6 bases and J 6 bases; bases outside gene matches: 4. There are 13 residues in the CDR3. The V gene's germline CDR1 is SNHLY and CDR2 FYNNEI. This CDR3 reads CASSGRAFNEQFF. DNA for the CDR3: TGTGCCAGCAGCGGGAGGGCATTCAATGAGCAGTTCTTC.

V is TRBV28 and J is TRBJ1-5; D is perhaps TRBD1 (5 bases). The CDR3 is 12 amino acids. V was clipped by 8 bases and J by 7 bases, with 12 bases between them. The V gene's germline CDR1 is MDHEN and CDR2 SYDVKM. This CDR3 is CASDVGGQPQHF. In nucleotides, the CDR3 is TGTGCCAGCGACGTTGGGGGGCAGCCCCAGCATTTT.

This chain joins TRBV18 and TRBJ1-2, with a weak D call TRBD1 (5 bases). The CDR3 runs 15 residues. Trimming stripped 0 bases from V and 4 bases from J, with 12 bases between. The germline gives CDR1 KGHSH, CDR2 LQKENI. In DNA form, the CDR3 reads TGTGCCAGCTCACCACCGCAGGGACTCATCTATGGCTACACCTTC. Its translation: CASSPPQGLIYGYTF. The complete variable domain, with remaining parts taken from reference TRBV18 and TRBJ1-2, reads NAGVMQNPRHLVRRRGQEARLRCSPMKGHSHVYWYRQLPEEGLKFMVYLQKENIIDESGMPKERFSAEFPKEGPSILRIQQVVRGDSAAYFCASSPPQGLIYGYTFGSGTRLTVV.

The chain uses TRBV2 and TRBJ2-1, with 16 nucleotides matching TRBD2. The CDR3 runs 22 residues. Germline CDR1 reads SNHLY; CDR2 reads FYNNEI. With V trimmed by 4 bases and J by 8 bases, 23 bases remained unmatched. The CDR3 DNA reads as TGTGCCAGCAGTGTGTCTAAGACCGGGACTAGCGGGAGGGTGGGGGCTATCGATGAGCAGTTCTTC. This gives the protein CASSVSKTGTSGRVGAIDEQFF.

The chain links TRBV9 to TRBJ2-7; 10 nucleotides align to TRBD2. Trimming cost V 0 bases and J 3 bases; bases outside gene matches: 3. The CDR3 is made up of 15 amino acids. Germline V gene sequence: CDR1 SGDLS, CDR2 YYNGEE. DNA of the CDR3: TGTGCCAGCAGCGTAGGGGTAGCGGGAGGCTACGAGCAGTACTTC. Residues: CASSVGVAGGYEQYF.

The J gene is TRBJ1-1, the V gene TRBV25-1, with D maybe TRBD1 (5 bases). V was cut by 8 bases and J by 7 bases, with 11 bases left in between. CDR3 length equals 11 residues. From germline, CDR1 is MGHDK and CDR2 SYGVNS. The CDR3 DNA reads TGTGCCAGCCGCAGGGCCTTTGAAGCTTTCTTT. Its protein product is CASRRAFEAFF.

The CDR3 loop is CASSLGTSGRMAQYF. The CDR3 region has the DNA TGTGCCAGCAGCTTAGGGACTAGCGGGCGAATGGCCCAGTACTTC. The chain is built from TRBV7-2 and TRBJ2-5, with TRBD2 matching over 11 bases. In germline, CDR1 is SGHTA, CDR2 FQGNSA. The V and J ends lost 1 base and 9 bases, in that order; junction bases with no gene match: 7. The CDR3 loop spans 15 amino acids.

The chain joins TRBV29-1 to TRBJ2-4; D not resolved. The CDR3 is 14 residues long. V shed 3 bases and J shed 0 bases, with 9 bases lying between them. Germline CDR1 and CDR2: SQVTM and ANQGSEA. CDR3 in amino acids: CSVERLLAKNIQYF. DNA for the CDR3: TGCAGCGTTGAGAGACTCCTAGCCAAAAACATTCAGTACTTC. Combining the CDR3 with reference TRBV29-1 and TRBJ2-4 gives the whole variable domain SAVISQKPSRDICQRGTSLTIQCQVDSQVTMMFWYRQQPGQSLTLIATANQGSEATYESGFVIDKFPISRPNLTFSTLTVSNMSPEDSSIYLCSVERLLAKNIQYFGAGTRLSVL.

This clone appeared a single time. This chain connects TRBV9 to TRBJ1-2; D possibly corresponds to TRBD1 (5 bases). V was trimmed by 3 bases and J by 7 bases, leaving 19 bases between them. Germline loops: CDR1 SGDLS, CDR2 YYNGEE. The CDR3 is made up of 15 amino acids. For the CDR3, the DNA is TGTGCCAGCAGCGCTGCTGCGGGGGTCGGTCTTGGCTACACCTTC. Its translation: CASSAAAGVGLGYTF.

The chain has TRBV4-3 and TRBJ2-1, with D unresolved. The CDR3 totals 14 residues. Trimming removed 3 bases at V and 1 base at J, with 7 bases between. Germline lookup yields CDR1 LGHNA and CDR2 YSLEER. The CDR3: CASSQPGSYNEQFF. Here the CDR3 DNA reads TGCGCCAGCAGCCAGCCCGGTTCCTACAATGAGCAGTTCTTC.

This clone appeared a single time. The chain links TRBV18 to TRBJ1-3; D is uncertain. The germline gives CDR1 KGHSH, CDR2 LQKENI. The length of the CDR3 is 13 residues. Trimming stripped 2 bases from V and 4 bases from J, with 6 bases between. The CDR3 nucleotides are TGTGCCAGCTCACCAGAGGCGGGAAACACCATATATTTT. This codes for CASSPEAGNTIYF.

The genes are TRBV28 and TRBJ1-4; 7 nucleotides align to TRBD1. Germline loops: CDR1 MDHEN, CDR2 SYDVKM. The CDR3 covers 15 residues. V gave up 6 bases and J gave up 1 base; unmatched junction bases: 5. CDR3 sequence reads: CASRERGQTNEKLFF. CDR3 DNA: TGTGCCAGCAGGGAAAGGGGGCAAACTAATGAAAAACTGTTTTTT.

The rearrangement joins TRBV6-5 to TRBJ2-2; TRBD2 aligns across 9 bases. CDR3 length: 16 residues. Germline CDR1 MNHEY, CDR2 SVGAGI. The J segment lost 4 bases and the V segment lost 0 bases, leaving 3 bases of the junction unmatched. CDR3 residues: CASSYSAAGGTGELFF. DNA of the CDR3: TGTGCCAGCAGTTACTCGGCAGCGGGAGGCACCGGGGAGCTGTTTTTT.

The genes are TRBV7-9 and TRBJ1-1; TRBD1 might be the D (5 bases). The CDR3 runs to 13 residues. V was cut by 3 bases and J by 7 bases, with 12 bases left in between. Germline CDR1 SEHNR, CDR2 FQNEAQ (reference sequence). CDR3 amino acids: CASSLIGQGEAFF. The CDR3 region has the DNA TGTGCCAGCAGCTTGATTGGTCAGGGTGAAGCTTTCTTT. The full variable domain, rest sourced from reference TRBV7-9 and TRBJ1-1, is DTGVSQNPRHKITKRGQNVTFRCDPISEHNRLYWYRQTLGQGPEFLTYFQNEAQLEKSRLLSDRFSAERPKGSFSTLEIQRTEQGDSAMYLCASSLIGQGEAFFGQGTRLTVV.

This chain connects TRBV5-6 to TRBJ2-1; 10 bases map to TRBD1. CDR1 is SGHDT, CDR2 YYEEEE, per germline. The CDR3 consists of 17 residues. J was trimmed by 0 bases and V by 4 bases; bases with no gene match: 7. The CDR3 DNA reads TGTGCCAGCAGCCAGACAGGGGGCGCGGGCTCCTACAATGAGCAGTTCTTC. It yields the protein CASSQTGGAGSYNEQFF. Variable domain in full (rest from reference TRBV5-6 and TRBJ2-1): DAGVTQSPTHLIKTRGQQVTLRCSPKSGHDTVSWYQQALGQGPQFIFQYYEEEERQRGNFPDRFSGHQFPNYSSELNVNALLLGDSALYLCASSQTGGAGSYNEQFFGPGTRLTVL.

The genes are TRBV6-6 and TRBJ1-1, with unresolved D. In germline, CDR1 is MNHNY, CDR2 SVGAGI (reference sequence). Trimming removed 7 bases from V and 4 bases from J, with 13 bases in between. The CDR3 runs to 13 residues. The CDR3 DNA sequence: TGTGCCAGCACCTCGGTTGGGCCCACTGAAGCTTTCTTT. Amino acids: CASTSVGPTEAFF.

The V gene is TRBV19, the J gene TRBJ2-3; 9 nucleotides align to TRBD1. Germline CDR1 is LNHDA and CDR2 is SQIVND (reference sequence). The V segment lost 4 bases and the J segment 4 bases; nucleotides outside the gene matches: 9. The CDR3 covers 16 residues. This chain's CDR3 is CASSTGQGILADTQYF. The CDR3 DNA reads TGTGCCAGTAGTACCGGACAGGGGATTTTGGCAGATACGCAGTATTTT.

The V gene is TRBV18, the J gene TRBJ2-1; TRBD2 might be the D (5 bases). V was cut by 6 bases and J by 10 bases, with 25 bases left in between. The CDR3 runs 16 residues. Looked up from germline, CDR1 is KGHSH and CDR2 is LQKENI. Here the CDR3 reads CASSPSIPDGIREQFF. CDR3 bases: TGTGCCAGCTCGCCTTCCATCCCGGACGGGATTAGGGAGCAGTTCTTC. Complete variable domain (other parts from reference TRBV18 and TRBJ2-1): NAGVMQNPRHLVRRRGQEARLRCSPMKGHSHVYWYRQLPEEGLKFMVYLQKENIIDESGMPKERFSAEFPKEGPSILRIQQVVRGDSAAYFCASSPSIPDGIREQFFGPGTRLTVL.

This sequence joins TRBV30 and TRBJ2-2, with D unclear. The V and J ends lost 2 bases and 1 base respectively, with 17 bases between them. Looked up from germline, CDR1 is GTSNPN and CDR2 is SVGIG (reference sequence). The CDR3 has 17 amino acids. CDR3 protein: CAWSPPSYRENTGELFF. In DNA form, the CDR3 reads TGTGCCTGGAGTCCCCCGAGTTATCGTGAGAACACCGGGGAGCTGTTTTTT.